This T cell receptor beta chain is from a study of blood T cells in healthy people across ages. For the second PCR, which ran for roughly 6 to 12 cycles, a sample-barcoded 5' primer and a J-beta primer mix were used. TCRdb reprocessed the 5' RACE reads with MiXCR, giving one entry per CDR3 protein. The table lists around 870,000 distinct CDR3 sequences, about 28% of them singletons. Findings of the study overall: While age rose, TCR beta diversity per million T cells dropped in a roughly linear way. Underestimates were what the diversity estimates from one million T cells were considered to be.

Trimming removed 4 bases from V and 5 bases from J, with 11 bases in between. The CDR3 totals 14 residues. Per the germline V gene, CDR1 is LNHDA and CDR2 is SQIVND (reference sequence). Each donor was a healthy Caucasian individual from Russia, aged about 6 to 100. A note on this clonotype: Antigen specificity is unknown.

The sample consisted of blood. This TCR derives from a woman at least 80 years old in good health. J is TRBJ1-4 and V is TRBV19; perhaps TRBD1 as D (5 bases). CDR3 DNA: TGTGCCAGTAGTAAGAGACAGACGAATGAAAAACTGTTTTTT. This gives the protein CASSKRQTNEKLFF.